One sample yielded the 8 T cell receptor beta chains listed below, sequenced in a study of blood T cell repertoires in COVID-19. Measured with immunoSEQ multiplex PCR; TCRdb has only the in-frame clones, and not every one. This sample has hundreds of thousands of clones, with 84% found just once. Sample: PBMCs or T cells enriched from blood (not recorded which). These receptor sequences come from a middle-aged woman who had recovered from COVID-19.

In this sample, this clone turned up once. The V gene is TRBV19, the J gene TRBJ1-2; TRBD1 matches at 10 bases. The trim removed 6 bases at V and 8 bases at J, leaving 6 bases unmatched. Germline V gene data show CDR1 as LNHDA and CDR2 as SQIVND (reference sequence). The CDR3 totals 13 residues. This CDR3 reads CASRRTGGGGYTF. The DNA for the CDR3 is TGTGCCAGTAGGAGGACAGGGGGAGGCGGCTACACCTTC.

The chain uses TRBV4-3 and TRBJ1-2, with 12 bases matching TRBD1. The CDR3 extends over 14 amino acids. CDR1 is LGHNA and CDR2 is YSLEER in the germline V gene. V lost 3 bases and J lost 8; bases outside the gene matches: 4. CDR3 in amino acids: CASSQGQGAFGYTF. The CDR3, as DNA: TGCGCCAGCAGCCAGGGACAGGGGGCATTCGGCTACACCTTC.

The V call is TRBV9, the J call TRBJ2-3; 12 bases are a match to TRBD2. Unmatched junction bases numbered 2, after V lost 7 bases and J lost 2 bases. CDR1 SGDLS and CDR2 YYNGEE come from the germline V gene. This CDR3 spans 14 amino acids. The CDR3 region has the DNA TGTGCCAGCGGGACTAGCGGGTACACAGATACGCAGTATTTT. This sequence encodes CASGTSGYTDTQYF.

This rearrangement joins TRBV6-2 or TRBV6-3 to TRBJ1-5, with D possibly matching TRBD1 (5 bases). V was trimmed by 5 bases and J by 7 bases, leaving 12 bases between them. Germline-derived CDR1 and CDR2 are MNHEY and SVGEGT. The CDR3 length is 13 residues. CDR3 loop: CASSTGENQPQHF. In DNA form, the CDR3 reads TGTGCCAGCAGTACGGGGGAGAACCAGCCCCAGCATTTT.

This clone showed up just a few times. The rearrangement joins TRBV6-2 or TRBV6-3 to TRBJ2-3; D is unclear. With 3 bases removed from V and 6 bases from J, the gap between germline ends came to 16 bases. This CDR3 has 15 residues. Germline V gene data show CDR1 as MNHEY and CDR2 as SVGEGT. The DNA of the CDR3 is TGTGCCAGCAGTTATCCTCAAAGGTCCAGGGATACGCAGTATTTT. The encoded protein is CASSYPQRSRDTQYF.

The J gene is TRBJ1-4, the V gene TRBV5-1, with D maybe TRBD1 (6 bases). V lost 4 bases, J lost 2 bases, and 9 bases lay in between. The germline V gene has CDR1 SGHRS and CDR2 YFSETQ. This CDR3 has 14 amino acids. The CDR3 DNA reads as TGCGCCAGCAGCGTGGGGGCTACTAATGAAAAACTGTTTTTT. Protein: CASSVGATNEKLFF. Full variable domain (missing parts from reference TRBV5-1 and TRBJ1-4): KAGVTQTPRYLIKTRGQQVTLSCSPISGHRSVSWYQQTPGQGLQFLFEYFSETQRNKGNFPGRFSGRQFSNSRSEMNVSTLELGDSALYLCASSVGATNEKLFFGSGTQLSVL.

The J gene is TRBJ2-2, the V gene TRBV29-1; a weak D match, TRBD1 (6 bases). V was cut by 7 bases and J by 2 bases, with 14 bases left in between. CDR3 length equals 14 residues. CDR1 is SQVTM and CDR2 is ANQGSEA in the germline V gene. DNA of the CDR3: TGCAGCGCCAGGGGTTGGACCAACACCGGGGAGCTGTTTTTT. Protein product: CSARGWTNTGELFF.

This clone was seen just once. This chain uses TRBV13 with TRBJ2-5, with D perhaps matching TRBD1 (6 bases). The ends were cut back, 7 bases at V and 0 bases at J, with 9 bases in the middle. Germline CDR1 reads PRHDT; CDR2 reads FYEKMQ (reference sequence). CDR3 size: 13 residues. The CDR3 DNA sequence: TGTGCCAGCACCGGGACAAACCAAGAGACCCAGTACTTC. It is translated as CASTGTNQETQYF.